The rows below give T cell receptor beta chains drawn from one sample of a study of cytomegalovirus exposure and HLA in healthy donors. Sequencing used immunoSEQ multiplex PCR; TCRdb keeps in-frame clones, though not all of them. The sample lists over 65,000 clones, roughly three quarters seen once, with roughly 15% in the top ten. Sample: PBMCs. These receptors were collected from a woman aged 40 to 50 in good health and CMV-seropositive. CDR3s include the opening cysteine and the closing phenylalanine or tryptophan. A D gene is named only where the DNA matches it firmly. Expanded clones get a size class; other rows say once, few or many, or leave the size out.

CDR3	DNA	V	J	D	size
CASSDLQGRETQYF	TGTGCCAGCAGTGATCTACAGGGGAGAGAGACCCAGTACTTC	TRBV25-1	TRBJ2-5	TRBD1	NA
CASSNEGLSEQFF	TGTGCCAGCAGTAACGAGGGACTCAGTGAGCAGTTCTTC	TRBV6-5	TRBJ2-1	NA	NA
CASSFTQGDGYTF	TGTGCCAGCAGCTTTACCCAGGGGGACGGCTACACCTTC	TRBV7-9	TRBJ1-2	TRBD1	NA
CASSPSSGGSRTDTQYF	TGCGCCAGCAGCCCTTCTAGCGGGGGGTCGCGCACAGATACGCAGTATTTT	TRBV5-1	TRBJ2-3	TRBD2	NA
CASSVGTDRGNQPQHF	TGTGCCAGCAGCGTAGGAACGGACAGGGGCAATCAGCCCCAGCATTTT	TRBV9	TRBJ1-5	TRBD1	NA
CASSLPTSGGWNEQFF	TGTGCCAGCAGCCTACCGACTAGCGGGGGGTGGAATGAGCAGTTCTTC	TRBV13	TRBJ2-1	TRBD2	NA
CASKGGTGTGIHEQYF	TGCGCCAGCAAAGGGGGAACCGGGACAGGGATCCACGAGCAGTACTTC	TRBV5-1	TRBJ2-7	TRBD1	NA
CAWSERLAAPGELFF	TGTGCCTGGAGTGAGAGATTAGCAGCTCCCGGGGAGCTGTTTTTT	TRBV30	TRBJ2-2	NA	NA
CASSLLAGGEQYF	TGTGCCAGCAGCTTACTAGCGGGAGGTGAGCAGTACTTC	TRBV11-2	TRBJ2-7	TRBD2	NA
CASSLLDRLNTEAFF	TGTGCCAGCAGCTTATTGGACAGATTGAACACTGAAGCTTTCTTT	TRBV7-8	TRBJ1-1	NA	NA
CASSLLLTASGNTIYF	TGTGCCAGCAGCTTATTGTTGACAGCCTCTGGAAACACCATATATTTT	TRBV7-6	TRBJ1-3	NA	NA
CASTPTGGFTGELFF	TGTGCCAGCACCCCGACAGGGGGCTTTACCGGGGAGCTGTTTTTT	TRBV7-9	TRBJ2-2	TRBD1	NA
CASRKNRANTEAFF	TGTGCCAGCAGGAAGAACAGGGCGAACACTGAAGCTTTCTTT	TRBV6-1	TRBJ1-1	NA	NA
CASSTTGTGPWGANVLTF	TGTGCCAGCAGTACCACCGGGACAGGCCCTTGGGGGGCCAACGTCCTGACTTTC	TRBV5-8	TRBJ2-6	TRBD1	few
CASSFSGGNQPQHF	TGTGCCAGCAGCTTTTCTGGGGGGAATCAGCCCCAGCATTTT	TRBV7-2	TRBJ1-5	NA	NA
CSVEGPGSGSYGYTF	TGCAGCGTTGAAGGACCGGGTTCCGGAAGCTATGGCTACACCTTC	TRBV29-1	TRBJ1-2	NA	NA
CASSQRGGTGELFF	TGTGCCAGCAGCCAGCGGGGGGGAACCGGGGAGCTGTTTTTT	TRBV6-4	TRBJ2-2	TRBD2	NA
CASSTWTGSDTQYF	TGTGCCAGCAGCACTTGGACAGGGTCGGATACGCAGTATTTT	TRBV7-2	TRBJ2-3	TRBD1	NA
CASSSPTTRDAGDTQYF	TGTGCCAGCAGCTCCCCGACCACACGGGACGCGGGGGATACGCAGTATTTT	TRBV7-9	TRBJ2-3	NA	NA
CASSESLIAGDTQYF	TGCGCCAGCAGTGAGTCTCTTATAGCGGGAGATACGCAGTATTTT	TRBV10-2	TRBJ2-3	TRBD2	few
CASRPAGVSEAFF	TGTGCCAGCAGACCAGCGGGGGTTAGTGAAGCTTTCTTT	TRBV7-2	TRBJ1-1	NA	once
CASSITGAYEQYF	TGTGCCAGTAGTATTACGGGGGCCTACGAGCAGTACTTC	TRBV19	TRBJ2-7	NA	NA
CASSKDRAGEKLFF	TGTGCCAGCAGCAAGGACAGGGCGGGGGAAAAACTGTTTTTT	TRBV27	TRBJ1-4	TRBD1	NA
CASSDTGNTEAFF	TGCGCCAGCAGTGACACCGGAAACACTGAAGCTTTCTTT	TRBV5-1	TRBJ1-1	NA	NA
CASSPLGVTAYGYTF	TGTGCCAGCAGCCCCCTAGGAGTGACGGCCTATGGCTACACCTTC	TRBV27	TRBJ1-2	NA	once
CASSPPFPQGEANYGYTF	TGTGCCAGCTCACCACCTTTTCCACAGGGGGAAGCTAACTATGGCTACACCTTC	TRBV18	TRBJ1-2	TRBD1	NA
CASSRRENTEAFF	TGTGCCAGCAGCCGCCGGGAGAACACTGAAGCTTTCTTT	TRBV11-2	TRBJ1-1	NA	NA
CASSLGRSSYSYGYTF	TGTGCCAGCAGCTTAGGGCGGAGCTCCTACTCCTATGGCTACACCTTC	TRBV11-2	TRBJ1-2	NA	few
CASSSQGAGAYEQYF	TGTGCCAGCAGCTCCCAGGGGGCAGGGGCCTACGAGCAGTACTTC	TRBV7-2	TRBJ2-7	TRBD1	NA
CASSPGQGGPLHF	TGTGCCAGCAGCCCGGGACAGGGGGGACCCCTCCACTTT	TRBV7-9	TRBJ1-6	TRBD1	NA
CASSETGVDTEAFF	TGCGCCAGCAGTGAGACAGGGGTGGACACTGAAGCTTTCTTT	TRBV10-1	TRBJ1-1	TRBD1	NA
CASSKAGAPGEPQHF	TGTGCCAGTAGCAAGGCAGGGGCTCCCGGGGAGCCCCAGCATTTT	TRBV19	TRBJ1-5	NA	NA
CASSQPGQGADEQFF	TGTGCCAGCAGTCAGCCGGGACAGGGGGCCGATGAGCAGTTCTTC	TRBV6-5	TRBJ2-1	TRBD1	NA
CASRTRTGAGNQPQHF	TGTGCCAGTAGGACCCGGACAGGGGCTGGGAATCAGCCCCAGCATTTT	TRBV19	TRBJ1-5	TRBD1	NA
CASSKTGTGLTEAFF	TGTGCCAGTAGTAAAACCGGGACAGGTCTCACTGAAGCTTTCTTT	TRBV19	TRBJ1-1	TRBD1	NA
CAWTRDVNGELFF	TGTGCCTGGACCAGGGATGTTAACGGGGAGCTGTTTTTT	TRBV30	TRBJ2-2	NA	NA
CASSPTGGAKGGNTIYF	TGTGCCAGCTCACCAACAGGGGGCGCGAAAGGCGGAAACACCATATATTTT	TRBV18	TRBJ1-3	TRBD1	NA
CASRRPGTGFAEAFF	TGTGCCAGCAGACGTCCCGGGACAGGGTTCGCTGAAGCTTTCTTT	TRBV27	TRBJ1-1	TRBD1	NA
CASSLLAGPEAGNEQFF	TGTGCCAGCAGCCTACTTGCGGGCCCAGAGGCGGGCAATGAGCAGTTCTTC	TRBV14	TRBJ2-1	NA	NA
CASSQDIGGNTIYF	TGTGCCAGCAGCCAAGACATCGGCGGCAACACCATATATTTT	TRBV14	TRBJ1-3	NA	NA
CASSTGDRRGIGNQPQHF	TGTGCCAGTAGTACTGGGGACAGGAGGGGGATAGGCAATCAGCCCCAGCATTTT	TRBV19	TRBJ1-5	TRBD1	NA
CASSLALGSGVSYEQYF	TGTGCCAGCAGCTTAGCCTTAGGTAGCGGGGTATCCTACGAGCAGTACTTC	TRBV7-9	TRBJ2-7	TRBD2	NA
CASSPTSGGYEQFF	TGTGCCAGCAGCCCGACTAGCGGGGGCTATGAGCAGTTCTTC	TRBV7-2	TRBJ2-1	TRBD2	NA
CASSLQGWGETQYF	TGTGCCAGTAGTCTCCAGGGATGGGGAGAGACCCAGTACTTC	TRBV19	TRBJ2-5	NA	NA
CASSEGTHGQPQHF	TGTGCCAGTAGTGAGGGGACTCACGGTCAGCCCCAGCATTTT	TRBV19	TRBJ1-5	NA	NA